These 24 T cell receptor beta chains originate from one sample sequenced in a study of post-analysis software for immune sequencing data. Findings and caveats of the study: The five TRBV segments detected at higher frequency in patients than in controls included TRBV5-6, TRBV5-1 and TRBV20-1.

No cognate antigen is known for these TCRs. Incorporated into the TCR beta cDNA libraries were unique molecular identifiers, which served to reduce PCR and sequencing biases. TCRdb reanalysed the PCR reads using MiXCR and keeps one entry per CDR3 protein. The repertoire has about 810,000 distinct CDR3 sequences, approximately 57% of them found once; the top ten carry roughly 4.4%. Specimen: blood. These receptors were taken from a girl aged 5 to 17 with multiple sclerosis.

This clonotype turned up a few times. V gene TRBV29-1 combines with J gene TRBJ2-7; D may be TRBD1 (7 bases). The CDR3 has 12 amino acids. CDR1 and CDR2 from the germline V gene are SQVTM and ANQGSEA. The V end was cut by 6 bases, the J end by 5 bases, with 14 bases between. The DNA of the CDR3 is TGCAGCGTGGAGGGGGCACAGGACGAGCAGTACTTC. This gives the protein CSVEGAQDEQYF.

The sample holds a few counts of this clonotype. This rearrangement joins TRBV28 to TRBJ1-5, with 9 bases fitting TRBD1. In germline, CDR1 is MDHEN, CDR2 SYDVKM. The CDR3 sequence is 19 residues long. V was pared by 5 bases and J by 0 bases, with 14 bases of the junction left unmatched. The CDR3 is CASSLWTGEVWNSNQPQHF. The CDR3 nucleotides are TGTGCCAGCAGTCTTTGGACAGGGGAAGTCTGGAATAGCAATCAGCCCCAGCATTTT.

The chain carries TRBV6-1 and TRBJ2-7; D perhaps matches TRBD1 (6 bases). This CDR3 comprises 14 residues. Deletions cut 7 bases from V and 3 bases from J, with 16 bases between. Germline CDR1 reads MNHNS; CDR2 reads SASEGT. CDR3 region: CASTFTGTIYEQYF. The CDR3 region has the DNA TGTGCCAGCACCTTTACAGGGACCATCTACGAGCAGTACTTC.

This rearrangement joins TRBV12-3 or TRBV12-4 to TRBJ1-2; tentatively, D is TRBD1 (5 bases). Trimming took off 6 bases at V and 8 bases at J, with 16 bases between the two ends. The CDR3 length is 13 residues. The CDR3 DNA reads as TGTGCCAGCAGACCGGGGACTACTCGGGGCTACACCTTC. Amino acids: CASRPGTTRGYTF.

The chain couples TRBV7-3 to TRBJ2-7; 7 bases line up with TRBD1. Trimming took 1 base from V and 2 from J; bases not matched to a gene: 11. The CDR3 loop spans 17 amino acids. Germline V gene sequence: CDR1 SGHTA, CDR2 FQGTGA. As DNA, the CDR3 is TGTGCCAGCAGCTTAATTGGGCAGGGGGTTTCGGCCTACGAGCAGTACTTC. Translation gives CASSLIGQGVSAYEQYF. The entire variable domain, with the rest obtained from reference TRBV7-3 and TRBJ2-7, is as follows: GAGVSQTPSNKVTEKGKYVELRCDPISGHTALYWYRQSLGQGPEFLIYFQGTGAADDSGLPNDRFFAVRPEGSVSTLKIQRTERGDSAVYLCASSLIGQGVSAYEQYFGPGTRLTVT.

The chain is built from TRBV6-5 and TRBJ2-5; weak D call: TRBD1 (5 bases). The closer fit of TRBJ2-7 to the DNA end suggests the J call may be wrong. The CDR3 covers 13 residues. From germline, CDR1 is MNHEY and CDR2 SVGAGI. In nucleotides, the CDR3 is TGTGCCAGCAGTCACCATGGGGCATACGAGCAGTACTTC. It yields the protein CASSHHGAYEQYF.

V gene TRBV10-3 combines with J gene TRBJ2-5; 7 bases match TRBD2. V shed 3 bases and J 1 base; nucleotides not matched to a gene: 5. Germline loops: CDR1 ENHRY, CDR2 SYGVKD. CDR3 length equals 15 residues. This CDR3 reads CAISDPPSGQETQYF. In nucleotides, the CDR3 is TGTGCCATCAGTGATCCCCCTAGCGGCCAAGAGACCCAGTACTTC.

The gene calls are TRBV7-2 and TRBJ2-3, with D unresolved. V was cut by 4 bases and J by 3 bases, with 11 bases left in between. From germline, CDR1 is SGHTA and CDR2 FQGNSA. The CDR3 runs to 14 residues. CDR3 region: CASSYGLSTDTQYF. The CDR3 DNA reads as TGTGCCAGCAGCTATGGGTTATCGACAGATACGCAGTATTTT.

Only a few counts were recorded for this clonotype. CDR3 loop: CASRRDGPIYEQYF. Here the CDR3 DNA reads TGCGCCAGCCGCAGGGACGGACCGATATACGAGCAGTACTTC. The chain recombines TRBV5-1 with TRBJ2-5; D could derive from TRBD1 or TRBD2 (5 bases each). The DNA end is a closer match to TRBJ2-7, so the J assignment may be wrong. The V gene's germline CDR1 is SGHRS and CDR2 YFSETQ. This CDR3 has 14 amino acids.

In its sample, this clonotype was seen a few times. The chain recombines TRBV12-3 or TRBV12-4 with TRBJ2-5; D unclear. V lost 3 bases and J lost 3, with 8 bases in between. The CDR3 is made up of 13 amino acids. The CDR3 DNA reads as TGTGCCAGCAGTTTGGTACAGAAAGAGACCCAGTACTTC. Amino acids: CASSLVQKETQYF.

The chain has TRBV6-5 and TRBJ1-1, with 8 bases that match TRBD1. V lost 2 bases to trimming and J lost 2 bases; unmatched junction nucleotides: 19. The CDR3 contains 20 residues. Germline-derived CDR1 and CDR2 are MNHEY and SVGAGI. The CDR3 DNA follows: TGTGCCAGCAGTTACGGAGGGGCGGGTCAGGGGGCTCCCCGTAACACTGAAGCTTTCTTT. Its translation is CASSYGGAGQGAPRNTEAFF.

The chain couples TRBV7-9 to TRBJ2-1; 15 nucleotides agree with TRBD2. CDR1 SEHNR and CDR2 FQNEAQ come from the germline V gene (reference sequence). V shed 1 base and J 2 bases; nucleotides not matched to a gene: 9. The CDR3 is 20 residues long. In nucleotides, the CDR3 is TGTGCCAGCAGCTTAGGGGGGGCCGGACTAGCGGGAGGGGCCTACAATGAGCAGTTCTTC. Translated, it gives CASSLGGAGLAGGAYNEQFF.

The CDR3 sequence is CASRLAGVRSYNEQFF. DNA for the CDR3: TGTGCCAGCAGACTAGCGGGGGTCAGATCCTACAATGAGCAGTTCTTC. The V and J genes are TRBV11-2 and TRBJ2-1; 11 nucleotides align to TRBD2. The CDR3 runs to 16 residues. V shed 6 bases and J 1 base; nucleotides not matched to a gene: 5. The germline V gene encodes CDR1 SGHAT and CDR2 FQNNGV.

This clonotype came up once. The V gene is TRBV5-5, the J gene TRBJ2-3; 9 bases fit TRBD1. This CDR3 is built from 18 residues. The germline gives CDR1 SGHKS, CDR2 YYEKEE (reference sequence). The V and J ends lost 3 bases and 2 bases, in that order; junction bases with no gene match: 13. For the CDR3, the DNA is TGTGCCAGCAGCTCGACGTCCCGGGACAGGGTTGTCACAGATACGCAGTATTTT. This gives the protein CASSSTSRDRVVTDTQYF.

This clonotype was seen a handful of times. The chain is built from TRBV5-5 and TRBJ2-7; 8 positions agree with TRBD2. The CDR3 is 16 residues long. Per the germline V gene, CDR1 is SGHKS and CDR2 is YYEKEE (reference sequence). After removal of 4 bases from V and 3 bases from J, the junction contained 12 bases not matched to a gene. This CDR3 is CASSPHSGAGGYEQYF. CDR3 in DNA: TGTGCCAGCAGCCCGCATTCAGGGGCGGGAGGCTACGAGCAGTACTTC.

This clonotype was found a few times. One junction end does not reproduce the germline sequence, and a read error may be involved. This chain links TRBV5-1 with TRBJ2-7, with D uncertain. Germline V CDR1 and CDR2: SGHRS, YFSETQ. This CDR3 has 13 residues. The CDR3 DNA follows: TGTGCCAGCAGTTTTTCCAGCTCCTACGAGCAGTACTTC. Residues: CASSFSSSYEQYF.

The CDR3 DNA sequence: TGCAGCGTTGATGGAGGACTGAACACTGAAGCTTTCTTT. Amino acids: CSVDGGLNTEAFF. V is TRBV29-1 and J is TRBJ1-1; no clear D gene. The V gene's germline CDR1 is SQVTM and CDR2 ANQGSEA. V lost 3 bases and J 0 bases, leaving 8 bases between the germline ends. This CDR3 region has 13 residues.

The chain carries TRBV29-1 and TRBJ2-4, with 8 bases that match TRBD2. TRBJ2-7 matches the DNA end more closely, so the J call is doubtful. The CDR3 has 13 amino acids. Per germline, CDR1 SQVTM and CDR2 ANQGSEA. CDR3 DNA sequence: TGCAGCGTTCGACAGCGGGGGTCGTACGAGCAGTACTTC. Protein product: CSVRQRGSYEQYF.

The CDR3 reads CASSFGGTGDHEQFF. CDR3 sequence (DNA): TGCGCCAGCAGCTTTGGGGGGACAGGGGATCATGAGCAGTTCTTC. The rearrangement uses TRBV5-1 and TRBJ2-1, with 10 bases identical to TRBD1. The ends lost 2 bases at V and 8 bases at J; junction bases unmatched: 7. The CDR3 extends over 15 amino acids. CDR1 and CDR2 from the germline V gene are SGHRS and YFSETQ.

The chain is built from TRBV6-6 and TRBJ2-3; 11 nucleotides align to TRBD1. CDR1 is MNHNY, CDR2 SVGAGI, per germline (reference sequence). Trimming removed 5 bases from V and 3 bases from J; junction bases left unmatched: 10. The CDR3 is 17 residues long. The CDR3 protein is CASSPRTGGFRTDTQYF. The DNA of the CDR3 is TGTGCCAGCAGTCCCCGGACAGGGGGCTTCAGGACAGATACGCAGTATTTT.

This clonotype was counted once. The chain recombines TRBV7-3 with TRBJ2-2, with D tentatively TRBD1 or TRBD2 (5 bases each). The V gene's germline CDR1 is SGHTA and CDR2 FQGTGA. Trimming stripped 5 bases from V and 13 bases from J, with 11 bases between. The CDR3 length is 11 residues. Here the CDR3 DNA reads TGTGCCAGCAGCCCGGGACGCTTGCTGTTTTTT. Its translation is CASSPGRLLFF.

A few counts support this clonotype. V usage is TRBV6-4 and J usage is TRBJ1-2, with 11 bases lining up with TRBD1. Germline V gene lookup returns CDR1 MRHNA and CDR2 SNTAGT. With 2 bases clipped from V and 3 bases from J, the junction kept 8 bases outside the gene matches. CDR3 length: 17 residues. CDR3 loop: CASSDIPDRGLYYGYTF. CDR3 DNA sequence: TGTGCCAGCAGTGACATACCGGACAGGGGGCTTTACTATGGCTACACCTTC.

This sequence joins TRBV2 and TRBJ1-2; D might be TRBD1 (6 bases). The length of the CDR3 is 17 residues. V lost 2 bases to trimming and J lost 4 bases, with 20 bases between them. Germline-derived CDR1 and CDR2 are SNHLY and FYNNEI. In nucleotides, the CDR3 is TGTGCCAGCAGTGAAATGGCGTGGGGGCAGGTTTCCTATGGCTACACCTTC. Translating it yields CASSEMAWGQVSYGYTF.

V gene TRBV27 combines with J gene TRBJ1-2, with D possibly matching TRBD1 (5 bases). Per the germline V gene, CDR1 is MNHEY and CDR2 is SMNVEV (reference sequence). The CDR3 extends over 14 amino acids. The V end was cut by 3 bases, the J end by 4 bases, with 12 bases between. The CDR3 loop is CASSFNSGFYGYTF. CDR3 nucleotide sequence: TGTGCCAGCAGTTTTAATTCAGGGTTCTATGGCTACACCTTC.